The 30 T cell receptor beta chains below all came from one sample that was sequenced in a study of T cell changes during pregnancy in multiple sclerosis. Clones were read by immunoSEQ multiplex PCR, and TCRdb kept only the in-frame ones, dropping some. The sample has 30,000 to 45,000 clones; about nine tenths are singletons. Sequences were derived from CD8+ T cells from peripheral blood mononuclear cells, sampled before pregnancy. These receptors were obtained from a female donor with multiple sclerosis, enrolled in a pregnancy study.

The gene calls are TRBV6-1 and TRBJ1-2, with 7 bases aligning to TRBD1. The CDR3 runs 15 residues. Germline V gives CDR1 MNHNS, CDR2 SASEGT. With V trimmed by 10 bases and J by 3 bases, 14 bases remained unmatched. The DNA of the CDR3 is TGTGCCACTCCCCTGCGGACCAGGGGGGACTATGGCTACACCTTC. It translates to CATPLRTRGDYGYTF.

V gene TRBV5-1 combines with J gene TRBJ2-4, with 7 bases matching TRBD2. Germline lookup yields CDR1 SGHRS and CDR2 YFSETQ. The V segment lost 0 bases and the J segment 3 bases; nucleotides outside the gene matches: 9. This CDR3 is 17 amino acids long. The CDR3 region has the DNA TGCGCCAGCAGCTTGGGATGGGGAGGGTATGACAAAAACATTCAGTACTTC. This sequence encodes CASSLGWGGYDKNIQYF.

This sequence joins TRBV27 and TRBJ2-1, with 11 bases lining up with TRBD1. The CDR3 has 16 residues. Trimming at V came to 5 bases and at J to 4 bases, leaving 7 bases not matched to a gene. Germline CDR1 and CDR2: MNHEY and SMNVEV (reference sequence). The CDR3 coding sequence is TGTGCCAGCAGTCACAAGAGGGACAGGGGGTACAATGAGCAGTTCTTC. Translated: CASSHKRDRGYNEQFF.

The genes are TRBV4-2 and TRBJ1-5; D is possibly TRBD1 (5 bases). There are 17 residues in the CDR3. Germline lookup yields CDR1 LGHNA and CDR2 YNFKEQ. V was pared by 4 bases and J by 5 bases, with 21 bases between. The CDR3 region has the DNA TGTGCCAGCAGCCCCTTACCCCTCGGGGGGGAGGATCAGCCCCAGCATTTT. This gives the protein CASSPLPLGGEDQPQHF.

The V gene is TRBV19, the J gene TRBJ1-1; a possible D gene is TRBD1 (6 bases). Trimming removed 1 base at V and 0 bases at J, with 15 bases between. Germline V gene lookup returns CDR1 LNHDA and CDR2 SQIVND (reference sequence). The CDR3 extends over 17 amino acids. CDR3: CASSIGGRFYVNTEAFF. CDR3 in DNA: TGTGCCAGTAGTATAGGGGGGCGTTTCTATGTGAACACTGAAGCTTTCTTT.

The chain combines TRBV27 with TRBJ2-1, with TRBD2 as a possible D gene (6 bases). This CDR3 has 14 residues. Per germline, CDR1 MNHEY and CDR2 SMNVEV (reference sequence). V shed 5 bases and J shed 4 bases, with 12 bases lying between them. In DNA, the CDR3 is TGTGCCAGCAGTAACGGGGGTGGTTACAATGAGCAGTTCTTC. Its translation: CASSNGGGYNEQFF.

J is TRBJ1-4 and V is TRBV6-1; 8 bases match TRBD1. Germline-derived CDR1 and CDR2 are MNHNS and SASEGT. CDR3 length equals 15 residues. With V trimmed by 4 bases and J by 7 bases, 8 bases remained unmatched. CDR3 sequence: CASSGTGGMGEKLFF. The CDR3 region has the DNA TGTGCCAGCAGTGGAACAGGGGGGATGGGTGAAAAACTGTTTTTT.

With respect to this clone: A much larger clone is a single base away; this may be a read error. The chain uses TRBV11-2 and TRBJ1-1; 7 nucleotides align to TRBD1. Per germline, CDR1 SGHAT and CDR2 FQNNGV. The CDR3 loop spans 15 amino acids. Trimming at V came to 6 bases and at J to 1 base, leaving 8 bases not matched to a gene. CDR3 DNA: TGTGCCAGCAGTTTAAGGAGGGGGCAGAACACTGAAGCTTTCTTT. Its translation: CASSLRRGQNTEAFF.

The genes are TRBV15 and TRBJ1-4, with a possible D match to TRBD1 (5 bases). This CDR3 has 13 amino acids. In germline, CDR1 is LNHNV, CDR2 YYDKDF (reference sequence). Trimming left V 0 bases short and J 8 bases short, with 7 bases between. DNA for the CDR3: TGTGCCACCAGCAGAGACGGGGGAGAAAAACTGTTTTTT. Translated: CATSRDGGEKLFF.

The J gene is TRBJ2-7, the V gene TRBV5-1; TRBD1 agrees at 9 bases. CDR1 is SGHRS, CDR2 YFSETQ, per germline. Unmatched junction bases numbered 5, after V lost 0 bases and J lost 4 bases. The CDR3 covers 15 residues. Here the CDR3 reads CASSLEGTGTYEQYF. The CDR3 DNA follows: TGCGCCAGCAGCTTGGAAGGGACAGGGACATACGAGCAGTACTTC.

This clone was counted a single time. The chain joins TRBV4-1 to TRBJ1-1, with D unresolved. Looked up from germline, CDR1 is MGHRA and CDR2 is YSYEKL. V lost 6 bases and J lost 3, with 17 bases in between. The CDR3 has 15 residues. CDR3 sequence: CASRSIQVTHTEAFF. For the CDR3, the DNA is TGCGCCAGCAGATCCATTCAGGTCACCCACACTGAAGCTTTCTTT.

V and J are TRBV7-8 and TRBJ2-1; 8 bases map to TRBD2. The CDR3 runs 15 residues. The germline gives CDR1 SGHVS, CDR2 FQNEAQ. The V segment lost 3 bases and the J segment 8 bases; nucleotides outside the gene matches: 9. The CDR3 nucleotides are TGTGCCAGCAGCTTGCGGCGGGAGGTCATGTATGAGCAGTTCTTC. Amino acids: CASSLRREVMYEQFF.

The J gene is TRBJ2-7, the V gene TRBV28, with D uncertain. From germline, CDR1 is MDHEN and CDR2 SYDVKM. The CDR3 totals 12 residues. The V and J ends lost 1 base and 7 bases respectively, with 8 bases between them. The CDR3 DNA is TGTGCCAGCAGTTTATACGGTCGGGAGCAGTACTTC. Its translation is CASSLYGREQYF.

CDR3 nucleotide sequence: TGTGCCAGCAGCTCCCGGGAGCCTCGCCAAGAGACCCAGTACTTC. The encoded protein is CASSSREPRQETQYF. The chain links TRBV7-9 to TRBJ2-5; D might be TRBD2 (6 bases). This CDR3 is built from 15 residues. Trimming cost V 4 bases and J 1 base, with 13 bases left between them. CDR1 is SEHNR and CDR2 is FQNEAQ in the germline V gene (reference sequence).

The chain links TRBV5-4 to TRBJ2-1; 8 nucleotides line up with TRBD2. CDR3 length: 16 residues. The germline V gene encodes CDR1 SGHNT and CDR2 YYREEE (reference sequence). Trimming took 1 base from V and 4 from J; bases not matched to a gene: 7. The CDR3 spells CASSLRRGGIYNEQFF. The CDR3 DNA reads as TGTGCCAGCAGCTTGAGACGGGGGGGAATATACAATGAGCAGTTCTTC.

The rearrangement joins TRBV27 to TRBJ2-5; a weak D match, TRBD1 (5 bases). The V end lost 4 bases, the J end lost 7 bases, and 22 bases lay between the germline ends. The CDR3 consists of 16 residues. The germline V gene has CDR1 MNHEY and CDR2 SMNVEV (reference sequence). The CDR3 DNA sequence: TGTGCCAGCAGTTCCGGCCGGGTTAGGGGCAATGCGACCCAGTACTTC. Amino acid sequence: CASSSGRVRGNATQYF.

The J gene is TRBJ2-1, the V gene TRBV5-6; 9 bases are shared with TRBD2. With 0 bases clipped from V and 4 bases from J, the junction kept 2 bases outside the gene matches. The germline V gene has CDR1 SGHDT and CDR2 YYEEEE. This CDR3 has 15 amino acids. This chain's CDR3 is CASSLEAGGYNEQFF. The CDR3 DNA reads TGTGCCAGCAGCTTGGAAGCGGGGGGTTACAATGAGCAGTTCTTC. The complete variable domain, with remaining parts taken from reference TRBV5-6 and TRBJ2-1, reads DAGVTQSPTHLIKTRGQQVTLRCSPKSGHDTVSWYQQALGQGPQFIFQYYEEEERQRGNFPDRFSGHQFPNYSSELNVNALLLGDSALYLCASSLEAGGYNEQFFGPGTRLTVL.

The rearrangement links TRBV6-1 to TRBJ2-1, with 10 bases fitting TRBD2. This CDR3 contains 15 residues. The germline V gene encodes CDR1 MNHNS and CDR2 SASEGT. The ends lost 6 bases at V and 4 bases at J; junction bases unmatched: 6. The CDR3 spells CASSNSGGEYNEQFF. The DNA for the CDR3 is TGTGCCAGCAGCAACAGCGGGGGGGAATACAATGAGCAGTTCTTC.

J is TRBJ2-2 and V is TRBV9, with 9 bases matching TRBD1. This CDR3 is 17 amino acids long. Unmatched junction bases numbered 8, after V lost 3 bases and J lost 2 bases. Germline V CDR1 and CDR2: SGDLS, YYNGEE. CDR3 region: CASSASGTGINTGELFF. CDR3 coding DNA: TGTGCCAGCAGCGCCTCCGGGACAGGGATCAACACCGGGGAGCTGTTTTTT.

V usage is TRBV5-5 and J usage is TRBJ2-1, with 8 bases matching TRBD2. The CDR3 sequence is 16 residues long. The junction had 6 bases not matched to a gene; V was cut back by 0 bases and J by 4 bases. Germline-derived CDR1 and CDR2 are SGHKS and YYEKEE (reference sequence). CDR3 bases: TGTGCCAGCAGCTTGGTAGGCGGGGGGTCGTACAATGAGCAGTTCTTC. Amino acids: CASSLVGGGSYNEQFF.

The rearrangement uses TRBV7-8 and TRBJ1-2; maybe TRBD1 (5 bases). V was cut by 4 bases and J by 4 bases, with 19 bases left in between. The CDR3 has 16 residues. The germline V gene encodes CDR1 SGHVS and CDR2 FQNEAQ. CDR3 sequence (DNA): TGTGCCAGCAGCTCGGCAGGGCCCGAGAACATCTATGGCTACACCTTC. This codes for CASSSAGPENIYGYTF.

J is TRBJ2-7 and V is TRBV5-6; 11 bases match TRBD1. V shed 4 bases and J 4 bases; nucleotides not matched to a gene: 7. This CDR3 has 15 amino acids. The germline V gene encodes CDR1 SGHDT and CDR2 YYEEEE. CDR3 region: CASSPLGTGGYEQYF. The CDR3 nucleotides are TGTGCCAGCAGCCCGCTCGGGACAGGGGGGTACGAGCAGTACTTC. The full variable domain, with the rest looked up from reference TRBV5-6 and TRBJ2-7, is DAGVTQSPTHLIKTRGQQVTLRCSPKSGHDTVSWYQQALGQGPQFIFQYYEEEERQRGNFPDRFSGHQFPNYSSELNVNALLLGDSALYLCASSPLGTGGYEQYFGPGTRLTVT.

J is TRBJ2-7 and V is TRBV4-1; D remains unclear. Germline V lookup: CDR1 MGHRA, CDR2 YSYEKL. With 0 bases removed from V and 3 bases from J, the gap between germline ends came to 9 bases. The length of the CDR3 is 14 residues. CDR3 amino acids: CASSQDPGGYEQYF. CDR3 nucleotides: TGCGCCAGCAGCCAAGATCCGGGTGGCTACGAGCAGTACTTC.

The V call is TRBV9, the J call TRBJ2-1, with 7 bases that match TRBD2. Trimming removed 3 bases from V and 4 bases from J; junction bases left unmatched: 4. Germline V gene sequence: CDR1 SGDLS, CDR2 YYNGEE. This CDR3 is 14 amino acids long. The CDR3 region is CASSAPGLYNEQFF. The DNA of the CDR3 is TGTGCCAGCAGCGCGCCGGGACTATACAATGAGCAGTTCTTC.

This clone has just a few counts. This rearrangement joins TRBV7-9 to TRBJ1-2; D ambiguous. V was shortened by 6 bases and J by 3 bases, with 5 bases between the two germline ends. This CDR3 comprises 11 residues. Germline V CDR1 and CDR2: SEHNR, FQNEAQ (reference sequence). For the CDR3, the DNA is TGTGCCAGCAGTGTCGACTATGGCTACACCTTC. Protein: CASSVDYGYTF.

The V gene is TRBV27, the J gene TRBJ2-7; D ambiguous. Trimming removed 8 bases from V and 0 bases from J, with 11 bases in between. In germline, CDR1 is MNHEY, CDR2 SMNVEV (reference sequence). The CDR3 has 13 amino acids. The CDR3 loop is CASAPGDSYEQYF. The CDR3 bases are TGTGCCAGCGCTCCAGGCGACTCCTACGAGCAGTACTTC.

The chain combines TRBV13 with TRBJ1-2; 7 positions agree with TRBD1. J gave up 8 bases and V 4 bases, and 10 bases lay outside the gene matches. The CDR3 is 14 residues long. Germline CDR1 and CDR2: PRHDT and FYEKMQ (reference sequence). CDR3 amino acids: CASSYRTGGDGYTF. CDR3 in DNA: TGTGCCAGCAGCTACCGGACAGGAGGAGACGGCTACACCTTC.

The chain employs TRBV6-6 and TRBJ1-3; D gene ambiguous. Trimming took off 2 bases at V and 0 bases at J, with 5 bases between the two ends. This CDR3 region has 14 residues. Germline assignment: CDR1 MNHNY and CDR2 SVGAGI (reference sequence). DNA for the CDR3: TGTGCCAGCAGTTACAAGAGCTCTGGAAACACCATATATTTT. Protein sequence: CASSYKSSGNTIYF.

The chain joins TRBV11-2 to TRBJ2-7; weak D call: TRBD1 (6 bases). Trimming cost V 2 bases and J 3 bases, with 8 bases left between them. Germline lookup yields CDR1 SGHAT and CDR2 FQNNGV. This CDR3 spans 13 amino acids. Written as DNA, the CDR3 is TGTGCCAGCAGCTTAACGGGACACTACGAGCAGTACTTC. Translating gives CASSLTGHYEQYF.

This clone is medium-sized. The V gene is TRBV10-3, the J gene TRBJ2-1; D might be TRBD2 (6 bases). The germline V gene has CDR1 ENHRY and CDR2 SYGVKD. The CDR3 consists of 16 residues. Trimming cost V 0 bases and J 5 bases, with 14 bases left between them. CDR3 region: CAISESRASAHNEQFF. CDR3 DNA: TGTGCCATCAGTGAGTCGAGGGCTAGCGCCCACAATGAGCAGTTCTTC.